The source of this T cell receptor (beta chain) is a study of T cell changes during pregnancy in multiple sclerosis. This clone was recorded only once. Libraries were prepared by immunoSEQ multiplex PCR; TCRdb keeps only in-frame clonotypes and omits some of them. The profile shows some 94,000 clones, 80% to 95% of them singletons. J gave up 3 bases and V 1 base, and 1 base lay outside the gene matches. This CDR3 is built from 14 residues. Looked up from germline, CDR1 is SGHDT and CDR2 is YYEEEE. This sequence was found in a female donor with multiple sclerosis, enrolled in a pregnancy study. The J gene is TRBJ2-3, the V gene TRBV5-6; TRBD2 aligns across 8 bases. The material was peripheral blood, obtained in the first trimester of pregnancy. CDR3 in DNA: TGTGCCAGCAGCTTGTCTAGCGGGACAGATACGCAGTATTTT. The encoded protein is CASSLSSGTDTQYF.